One sample yielded the 24 T cell receptor beta chains listed below, sequenced in a study of blood T cell repertoires in COVID-19. Sequencing used immunoSEQ multiplex PCR; TCRdb keeps in-frame clones, though not all of them. The data contain about 130,000 clones, approximately 83% of them singletons. Sequencing was done on a sample of peripheral blood. The receptors originated from a woman older than 75 with acute or convalescent COVID-19.

This clone was observed a handful of times. This chain connects TRBV18 to TRBJ2-2; 7 nucleotides line up with TRBD1. The V gene end was trimmed by 4 bases and the J gene end by 0 bases; junction bases not matched to a gene: 8. CDR3 length equals 17 residues. Germline CDR1 and CDR2: KGHSH and LQKENI. The CDR3 DNA reads as TGTGCCAGCTCACTTACGGACAGGTCGACGAACACCGGGGAGCTGTTTTTT. It specifies CASSLTDRSTNTGELFF.

This clone showed up just once. Written as DNA, the CDR3 is TGCGCCAGCAGCGTGGGCTACAGGGCCAGGCACTATGGCTACACCTTC. Translation: CASSVGYRARHYGYTF. The chain couples TRBV5-1 to TRBJ1-2, with a possible D match to TRBD1 (6 bases). This CDR3 has 16 residues. V lost 4 bases, J lost 3 bases, and 19 bases lay in between. The germline V gene has CDR1 SGHRS and CDR2 YFSETQ.

V is TRBV12-3 or TRBV12-4 and J is TRBJ2-7; D may be TRBD1 (5 bases). V was pared by 7 bases and J by 0 bases, with 7 bases between. The CDR3 has 12 residues. The CDR3 nucleotides read TGTGCCAGCAAGACAGCCTCCTACGAGCAGTACTTC. It translates to CASKTASYEQYF.

Points on this clone: Other DNA sequences in the sample encode the same CDR3. The chain is built from TRBV7-2 and TRBJ1-2; 8 bases are shared with TRBD1. CDR1 and CDR2 from the germline V gene are SGHTA and FQGNSA. The CDR3 totals 15 residues. V lost 5 bases and J lost 3; bases outside the gene matches: 8. This chain's CDR3 is CASSPRTGTHYGYTF. CDR3 in DNA: TGTGCCAGCAGCCCGCGGACAGGGACTCACTATGGCTACACCTTC.

The rearrangement links TRBV2 to TRBJ1-2; D is uncertain. This CDR3 region has 16 residues. Trimming cost V 8 bases and J 7 bases, with 26 bases left between them. The germline V gene encodes CDR1 SNHLY and CDR2 FYNNEI. CDR3 DNA sequence: TGTGCCAGCGGTCAGGAGGGTGCCTGGACGTTCTCTGGCTACACCTTC. Encoded protein: CASGQEGAWTFSGYTF.

The genes are TRBV7-9 and TRBJ1-3, with D possibly TRBD1 on 5 matching bases. CDR3 length equals 12 residues. The ends were cut back, 6 bases at V and 8 bases at J, with 11 bases in the middle. Looked up from germline, CDR1 is SEHNR and CDR2 is FQNEAQ (reference sequence). CDR3 bases: TGTGCCAGCAGGCTCGGGGGGGACACCATATATTTT. This translates into CASRLGGDTIYF.

The CDR3 DNA reads as TGTGCCAGCAGTGAGGACAGCCCGGGCACTGAAGCTTTCTTT. Protein product: CASSEDSPGTEAFF. This chain connects TRBV2 to TRBJ1-1, with a tentative D call TRBD1 (6 bases). Trimming cost V 3 bases and J 4 bases, with 12 bases left between them. Germline CDR1 and CDR2: SNHLY and FYNNEI. The CDR3 length is 14 residues.

In regard to this clone: Other DNA sequences in the same sample also yield this CDR3. J is TRBJ1-1 and V is TRBV18, with D tentatively TRBD1 (5 bases). This CDR3 region has 14 residues. CDR1 and CDR2 (germline): KGHSH, LQKENI. V lost 1 base to trimming and J lost 2 bases, with 8 bases between them. CDR3 coding DNA: TGTGCCAGCTCACCACTCACAGGAAACACTGAAGCTTTCTTT. Its protein is CASSPLTGNTEAFF.

The gene calls are TRBV5-1 and TRBJ2-3, with 7 positions matching TRBD1. The trim removed 6 bases at V and 2 bases at J, leaving 15 bases unmatched. The CDR3 runs 17 residues. The germline V gene encodes CDR1 SGHRS and CDR2 YFSETQ. The CDR3 coding sequence is TGCGCCAGCACTTCCGGGACAGATTCATATTTCACAGATACGCAGTATTTT. This sequence encodes CASTSGTDSYFTDTQYF. The variable domain in full, with the rest retrieved from reference TRBV5-1 and TRBJ2-3, is KAGVTQTPRYLIKTRGQQVTLSCSPISGHRSVSWYQQTPGQGLQFLFEYFSETQRNKGNFPGRFSGRQFSNSRSEMNVSTLELGDSALYLCASTSGTDSYFTDTQYFGPGTRLTVL.

This chain uses TRBV6-6 with TRBJ2-5, with TRBD1 as a possible D gene (5 bases). Germline V lookup: CDR1 MNHNY, CDR2 SVGAGI (reference sequence). This CDR3 contains 16 residues. The V end lost 7 bases, the J end lost 3 bases, and 21 bases lay between the germline ends. CDR3 nucleotides: TGTGCCAGCATTGGGGCCCTCCTAAGGCACGAAGAGACCCAGTACTTC. This translates into CASIGALLRHEETQYF.

The rearrangement joins TRBV4-2 to TRBJ2-4; TRBD2 matches 7 bases. J was trimmed by 0 bases and V by 1 base; bases with no gene match: 3. CDR1 and CDR2 (germline): LGHNA, YNFKEQ. CDR3 size: 16 residues. CDR3 nucleotides: TGTGCCAGCAGCCAAGCCCGGGGGGAAGCCAAAAACATTCAGTACTTC. Translating it yields CASSQARGEAKNIQYF.

V and J are TRBV6-4 and TRBJ1-5; weak D call: TRBD1 (6 bases). Trimming removed 10 bases at V and 0 bases at J, with 13 bases between. The CDR3 runs 14 residues. The germline gives CDR1 MRHNA, CDR2 SNTAGT. CDR3 residues: CAKTGSYSNQPQHF. The DNA of the CDR3 is TGTGCCAAGACAGGCTCGTATAGCAATCAGCCCCAGCATTTT.

This chain connects TRBV7-8 to TRBJ2-3; 8 bases are shared with TRBD2. Losses at the gene ends were 3 bases for V and 0 bases for J; bases not matched to a gene: 14. Germline V lookup: CDR1 SGHVS, CDR2 FQNEAQ. The CDR3 has 19 residues. The CDR3 sequence is CASSFLDWRGASSTDTQYF. For the CDR3, the DNA is TGTGCCAGCAGCTTCCTCGACTGGCGGGGGGCCTCTAGCACAGATACGCAGTATTTT.

This clone has just a few counts. The chain has TRBV7-9 and TRBJ1-5, with 8 positions matching TRBD1. The CDR3 length is 13 residues. Germline-derived CDR1 and CDR2 are SEHNR and FQNEAQ (reference sequence). The V segment lost 5 bases and the J segment 13 bases; nucleotides outside the gene matches: 10. The CDR3 region has the DNA TGTGCCAGCAGCCAACAGAAAGGACAGGGACAGCATTTT. This sequence encodes CASSQQKGQGQHF.

The V and J genes are TRBV7-8 and TRBJ2-1; D may match TRBD1 or TRBD2 (6 bases each). V lost 5 bases and J lost 8, with 25 bases in between. The V gene's germline CDR1 is SGHVS and CDR2 FQNEAQ. This CDR3 has 17 residues. The CDR3 nucleotides are TGTGCCAGCAGCCGGAGGGACATTCGTGATCTTAGCCATGAGCAGTTCTTC. This sequence encodes CASSRRDIRDLSHEQFF.

The chain uses TRBV7-2 and TRBJ1-5; 9 bases map to TRBD1. This CDR3 contains 17 residues. CDR1 SGHTA and CDR2 FQGNSA come from the germline V gene. The V and J ends lost 2 bases and 0 bases, in that order; junction bases with no gene match: 5. CDR3 in amino acids: CASSLRGTGYSNQPQHF. The CDR3 DNA follows: TGTGCCAGCAGCTTACGCGGGACAGGGTATAGCAATCAGCCCCAGCATTTT.

This sequence joins TRBV5-1 and TRBJ1-1, with D maybe TRBD1 (6 bases). Per the germline V gene, CDR1 is SGHRS and CDR2 is YFSETQ. V gave up 0 bases and J gave up 6 bases, with 12 bases separating them. The CDR3 has 14 residues. CDR3 coding DNA: TGCGCCAGCAGCTTGGACTACAGGGACGCTGAAGCTTTCTTT. Translating it yields CASSLDYRDAEAFF.

This chain joins TRBV3-1 (or the pseudogene TRBV3-2) and TRBJ1-2, with 7 bases matching TRBD1. V dropped 4 bases and J dropped 4; count of bases not matched to a gene: 12. The CDR3 has 16 residues. The V gene's germline CDR1 is LGHDT and CDR2 YNNKEL (reference sequence). The CDR3 DNA follows: TGTGCCAGCAGCCTAAACGGTGTTGGACAGGTCTATGGCTACACCTTC. The encoded protein is CASSLNGVGQVYGYTF.

The rearrangement joins TRBV19 to TRBJ2-5; TRBD2 is a possible D gene (6 bases). Trimming removed 3 bases at V and 5 bases at J, with 13 bases between. CDR3 length: 14 residues. From germline, CDR1 is LNHDA and CDR2 SQIVND (reference sequence). The DNA for the CDR3 is TGTGCCAGTAGTATGGCGGGGCATGTGGAGACCCAGTACTTC. Amino acids: CASSMAGHVETQYF.

The chain recombines TRBV27 with TRBJ1-5; weak D call: TRBD1 (6 bases). The CDR3 is made up of 14 amino acids. Between the trimmed V and J ends, which lost 1 base and 9 bases, there was a span of 13 bases. The germline gives CDR1 MNHEY, CDR2 SMNVEV (reference sequence). The DNA of the CDR3 is TGTGCCAGCAGTTTATTCGGGGGGCGACGGCCCCAGCATTTT. Translation gives CASSLFGGRRPQHF.

This clone has a single count. The chain recombines TRBV5-1 with TRBJ2-7, with a possible D match to TRBD1 (6 bases). Trimming shortened V by 4 bases and J by 0 bases, and 17 bases separated the two germline ends. This CDR3 contains 16 residues. Germline CDR1 and CDR2: SGHRS and YFSETQ. Here the CDR3 reads CASSPYPDRSSYEQYF. The DNA for the CDR3 is TGCGCCAGCAGCCCCTACCCCGACAGGAGCTCCTACGAGCAGTACTTC.

The rearrangement uses TRBV18 and TRBJ2-1, with D possibly matching TRBD1 (5 bases). Germline CDR1 and CDR2: KGHSH and LQKENI. The CDR3 runs to 16 residues. Between the trimmed V and J ends, which lost 1 base and 7 bases, there was a span of 17 bases. Here the CDR3 DNA reads TGTGCCAGCTCACCACTCGGAAAGGGGTTTAGTAATGAGCAGTTCTTC. This codes for CASSPLGKGFSNEQFF.

This chain joins TRBV19 and TRBJ1-3, with no clear D. V was pared by 4 bases and J by 4 bases, with 8 bases between. The CDR3 contains 13 residues. Germline V gene sequence: CDR1 LNHDA, CDR2 SQIVND (reference sequence). In DNA, the CDR3 is TGTGCCAGTAGTAGCAGGAGGGGAAACACCATATATTTT. This translates into CASSSRRGNTIYF.

The chain is built from TRBV7-2 and TRBJ2-3; TRBD2 is a possible D gene (5 bases). Germline V gene sequence: CDR1 SGHTA, CDR2 FQGNSA. Between the trimmed V and J ends, which lost 6 bases and 3 bases, there was a span of 13 bases. The CDR3 consists of 14 residues. Here the CDR3 DNA reads TGTGCCAGCAGATCACCTAAGCGGACAGATACGCAGTATTTT. The encoded protein is CASRSPKRTDTQYF.